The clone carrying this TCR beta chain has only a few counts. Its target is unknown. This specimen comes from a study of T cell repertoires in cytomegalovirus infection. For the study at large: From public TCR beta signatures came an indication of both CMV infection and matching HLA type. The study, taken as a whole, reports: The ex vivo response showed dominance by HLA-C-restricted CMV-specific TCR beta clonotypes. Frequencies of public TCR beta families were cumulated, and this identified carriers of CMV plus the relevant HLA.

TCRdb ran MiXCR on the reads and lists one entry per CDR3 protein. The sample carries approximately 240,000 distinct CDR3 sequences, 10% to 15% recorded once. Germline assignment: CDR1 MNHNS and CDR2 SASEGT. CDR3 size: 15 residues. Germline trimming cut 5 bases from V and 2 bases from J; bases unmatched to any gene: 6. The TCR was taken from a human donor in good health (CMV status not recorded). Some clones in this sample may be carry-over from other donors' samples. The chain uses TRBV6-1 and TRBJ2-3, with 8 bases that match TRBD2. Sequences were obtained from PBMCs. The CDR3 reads CASSSSGGPTDTQYF. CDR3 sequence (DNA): TGTGCCAGCAGTTCCAGCGGGGGCCCCACAGATACGCAGTATTTT.